This TCR beta chain was retrieved from a study of cytomegalovirus exposure and HLA in healthy donors. Germline V gene lookup returns CDR1 SGHTA and CDR2 FQGNSA. The CDR3 sequence is 16 residues long. Trimming at V came to 5 bases and at J to 2 bases, leaving 4 bases not matched to a gene. PCR involved 60 Vbeta and 13 Jbeta primers. Measured with immunoSEQ multiplex PCR; TCRdb has only the in-frame clones, and not every one. The sample has some 150,000 clones, roughly 80% seen once. Sequencing was done on a sample of PBMCs. This sequence joins TRBV7-2 and TRBJ2-2; TRBD1 matches at 11 bases. The source of this sequence is a man aged 40-49 years in good health and CMV-seronegative. The CDR3 nucleotides read TGTGCCAGCAGCCCGGGGACAGGGGGAAACACCGGGGAGCTGTTTTTT. Its protein product is CASSPGTGGNTGELFF.